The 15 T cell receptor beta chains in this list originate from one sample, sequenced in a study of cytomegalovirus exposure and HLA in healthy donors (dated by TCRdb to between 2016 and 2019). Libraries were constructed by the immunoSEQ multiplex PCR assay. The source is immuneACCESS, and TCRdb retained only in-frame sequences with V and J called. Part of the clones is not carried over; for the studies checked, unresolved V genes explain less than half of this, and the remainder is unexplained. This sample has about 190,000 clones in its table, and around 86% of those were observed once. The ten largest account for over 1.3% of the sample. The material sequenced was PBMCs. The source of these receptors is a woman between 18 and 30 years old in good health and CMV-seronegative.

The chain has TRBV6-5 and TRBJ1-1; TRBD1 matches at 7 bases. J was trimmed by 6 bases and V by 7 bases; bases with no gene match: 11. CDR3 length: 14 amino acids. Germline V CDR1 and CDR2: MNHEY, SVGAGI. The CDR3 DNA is TGTGCCAGCATCAAACAGGGGAGGTACGCTGAAGCTTTCTTT. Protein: CASIKQGRYAEAFF.

This CDR3 is CASSLATGSSYNEQFF. CDR3 sequence (DNA): TGTGCCAGCAGCTTAGCCACAGGGAGCTCCTACAATGAGCAGTTCTTC. The V gene is TRBV7-9, the J gene TRBJ2-1; D might be TRBD1 (6 bases). Between the trimmed V and J ends, which lost 0 bases and 0 bases, there was a span of 9 bases. CDR1 SEHNR and CDR2 FQNEAQ come from the germline V gene (reference sequence). There are 16 residues in the CDR3.

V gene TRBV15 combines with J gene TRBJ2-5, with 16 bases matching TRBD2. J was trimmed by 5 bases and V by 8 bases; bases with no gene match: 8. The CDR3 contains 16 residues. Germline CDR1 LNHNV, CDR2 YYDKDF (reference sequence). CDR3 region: CATGMGLAGGPETQYF. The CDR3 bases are TGTGCCACCGGGATGGGACTAGCGGGGGGGCCGGAGACCCAGTACTTC.

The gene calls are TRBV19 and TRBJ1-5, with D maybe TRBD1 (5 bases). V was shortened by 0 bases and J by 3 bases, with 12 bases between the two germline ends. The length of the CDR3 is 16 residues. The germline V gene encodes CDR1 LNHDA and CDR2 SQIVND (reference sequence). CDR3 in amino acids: CASSIEAGLINQPQHF. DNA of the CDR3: TGTGCCAGTAGTATAGAGGCAGGGTTAATCAATCAGCCCCAGCATTTT.

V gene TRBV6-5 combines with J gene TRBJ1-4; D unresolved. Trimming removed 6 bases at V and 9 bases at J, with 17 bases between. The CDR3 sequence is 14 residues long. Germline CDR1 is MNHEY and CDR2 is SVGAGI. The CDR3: CASSPASVRQKLFF. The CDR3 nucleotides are TGTGCCAGCAGCCCCGCGAGCGTAAGACAAAAACTGTTTTTT.

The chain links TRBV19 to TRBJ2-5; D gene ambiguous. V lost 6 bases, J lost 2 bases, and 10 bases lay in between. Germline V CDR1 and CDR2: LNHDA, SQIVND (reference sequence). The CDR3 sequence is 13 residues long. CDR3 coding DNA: TGTGCCAGTAGCGCGACACTTCAAGAGACCCAGTACTTC. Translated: CASSATLQETQYF.

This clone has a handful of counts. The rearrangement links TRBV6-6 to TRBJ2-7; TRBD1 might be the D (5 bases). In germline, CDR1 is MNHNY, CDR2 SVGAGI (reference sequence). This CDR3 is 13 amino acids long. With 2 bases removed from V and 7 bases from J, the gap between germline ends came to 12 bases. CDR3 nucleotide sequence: TGTGCCAGCAGTTACGTTGGGGCGTGGGAGCAGTACTTC. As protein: CASSYVGAWEQYF.

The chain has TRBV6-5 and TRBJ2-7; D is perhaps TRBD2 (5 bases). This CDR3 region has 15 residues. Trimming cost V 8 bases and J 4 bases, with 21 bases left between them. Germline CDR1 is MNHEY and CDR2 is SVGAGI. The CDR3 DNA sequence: TGTGCCAGCTGGAGCACGGGGATGCTCGGATACGAGCAGTACTTC. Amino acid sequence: CASWSTGMLGYEQYF.

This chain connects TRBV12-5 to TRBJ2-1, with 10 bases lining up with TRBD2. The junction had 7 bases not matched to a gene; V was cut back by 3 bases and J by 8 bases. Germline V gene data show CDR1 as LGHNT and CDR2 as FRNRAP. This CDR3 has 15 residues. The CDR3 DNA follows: TGTGCTAGTGGTTTTCGGAGCGGGGGGGCCCATGAGCAGTTCTTC. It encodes CASGFRSGGAHEQFF.

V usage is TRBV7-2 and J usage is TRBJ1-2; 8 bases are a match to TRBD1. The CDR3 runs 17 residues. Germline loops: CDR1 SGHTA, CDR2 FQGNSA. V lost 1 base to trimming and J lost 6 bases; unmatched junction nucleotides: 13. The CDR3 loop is CASSLVSPGTGGNGYTF. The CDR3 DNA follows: TGTGCCAGCAGCTTAGTAAGCCCGGGGACAGGAGGAAATGGCTACACCTTC.

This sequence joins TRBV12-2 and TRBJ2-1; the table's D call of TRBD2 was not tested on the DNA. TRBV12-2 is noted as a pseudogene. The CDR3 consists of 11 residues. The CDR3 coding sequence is TGTGCAAGTCGTCGGGTAAATGAGCAGTTCTTC. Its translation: CASRRVNEQFF.

The CDR3 loop reads CASSVGSRGEQYF. The CDR3 region has the DNA TGTGCCAGCAGCGTAGGTTCCCGGGGGGAGCAGTACTTC. The rearrangement uses TRBV9 and TRBJ2-7; a possible D gene is TRBD2 (6 bases). V was cut by 0 bases and J by 7 bases, with 11 bases left in between. CDR3 length equals 13 residues. Germline V gene lookup returns CDR1 SGDLS and CDR2 YYNGEE.

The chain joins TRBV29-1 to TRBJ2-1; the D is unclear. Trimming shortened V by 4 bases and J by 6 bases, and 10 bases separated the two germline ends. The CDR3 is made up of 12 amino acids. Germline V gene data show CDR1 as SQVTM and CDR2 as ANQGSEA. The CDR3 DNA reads TGCAGCGTTGTTGTGGCCCGCAATGAGCAGTTCTTC. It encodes CSVVVARNEQFF.

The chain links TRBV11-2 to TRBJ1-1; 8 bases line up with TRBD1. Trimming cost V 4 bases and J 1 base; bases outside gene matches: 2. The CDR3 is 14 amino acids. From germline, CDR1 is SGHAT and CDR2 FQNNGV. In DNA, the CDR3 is TGTGCCAGCAGCTGGGGGACAGGGAACACTGAAGCTTTCTTT. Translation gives CASSWGTGNTEAFF.

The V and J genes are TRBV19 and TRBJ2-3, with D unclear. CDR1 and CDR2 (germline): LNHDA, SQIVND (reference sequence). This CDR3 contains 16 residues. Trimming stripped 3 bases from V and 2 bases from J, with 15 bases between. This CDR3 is CASSIGDGFNTDTQYF. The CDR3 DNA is TGTGCCAGTAGTATTGGAGACGGATTCAACACAGATACGCAGTATTTT. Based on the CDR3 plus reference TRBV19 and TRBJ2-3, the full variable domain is DGGITQSPKYLFRKEGQNVTLSCEQNLNHDAMYWYRQDPGQGLRLIYYSQIVNDFQKGDIAEGYSVSREKKESFPLTVTSAQKNPTAFYLCASSIGDGFNTDTQYFGPGTRLTVL.